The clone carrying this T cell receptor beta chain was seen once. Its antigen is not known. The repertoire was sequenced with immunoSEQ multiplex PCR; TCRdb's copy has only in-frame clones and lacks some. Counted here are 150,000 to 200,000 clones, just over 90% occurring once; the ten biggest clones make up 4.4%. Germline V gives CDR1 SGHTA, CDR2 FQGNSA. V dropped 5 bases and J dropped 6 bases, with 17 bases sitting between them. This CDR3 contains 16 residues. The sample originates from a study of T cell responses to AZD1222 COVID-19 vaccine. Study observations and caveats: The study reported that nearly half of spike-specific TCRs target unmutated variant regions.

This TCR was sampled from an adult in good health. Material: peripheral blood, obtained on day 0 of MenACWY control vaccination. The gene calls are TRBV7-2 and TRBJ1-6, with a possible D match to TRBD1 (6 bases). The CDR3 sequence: CASSTRGRGLNSPLHF. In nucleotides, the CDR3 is TGTGCCAGCAGCACCCGGGGCAGGGGCCTTAATTCACCCCTCCACTTT. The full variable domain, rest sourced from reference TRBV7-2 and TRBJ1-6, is GAGVSQSPSNKVTEKGKDVELRCDPISGHTALYWYRQSLGQGLEFLIYFQGNSAPDKSGLPSDRFSAERTGGSVSTLTIQRTQQEDSAVYLCASSTRGRGLNSPLHFGNGTRLTVT.